The entry that follows covers one T cell receptor beta chain sequence. Its antigen remains unidentified. Sequencing was performed with immunoSEQ multiplex PCR; in TCRdb, only in-frame clones are kept and a portion is missing. Here the sample spans 190,000 or so clones, roughly 82% being singletons. The source of the sample is a study of cytomegalovirus exposure and HLA in healthy donors. Study results and limitations: The study recorded 150 to 200 TCR beta chains that were cytomegalovirus-associated.

The trim removed 7 bases at V and 2 bases at J, leaving 8 bases unmatched. The CDR3 totals 14 residues. Germline V gene data show CDR1 as MDHEN and CDR2 as SYDVKM. The clonotype was recovered from a young woman in good health and CMV-seropositive. The rearrangement links TRBV28 to TRBJ2-7, with 7 bases lining up with TRBD1. Sequenced material: PBMCs. CDR3 sequence: CASTDREWTYEQYF. CDR3 in DNA: TGTGCCAGCACAGACAGGGAATGGACCTACGAGCAGTACTTC.